The next 14 T cell receptor beta chains were all read from a single sample in a study of blood T cell repertoires in COVID-19. Repertoires were generated with immunoSEQ multiplex PCR, while TCRdb's copy carries only in-frame clones and drops some. Among about 300,000 clones listed, around 85% were seen once. Input material: PBMCs or T cells enriched from blood (not recorded which). Source of these receptors: a man aged 25 to 40 who had recovered from COVID-19.

The chain carries TRBV24-1 and TRBJ1-1; 7 bases are shared with TRBD1. Looked up from germline, CDR1 is KGHDR and CDR2 is SFDVKD. V shed 4 bases, J shed 0 bases, and the junction held 7 bases outside the gene matches. The CDR3 spans 16 residues. CDR3 nucleotides: TGTGCCACCAGTGAACCACCCGGGACAGTGAACACTGAAGCTTTCTTT. Amino acids: CATSEPPGTVNTEAFF.

V usage is TRBV7-8 and J usage is TRBJ2-1; 8 bases are shared with TRBD2. The CDR3 is 15 amino acids. The germline CDR1 and CDR2 sequences are SGHVS and FQNEAQ. Germline trimming cut 1 base from V and 4 bases from J; bases unmatched to any gene: 3. CDR3 in amino acids: CASSLGGGPYNEQFF. The CDR3 DNA sequence: TGTGCCAGCAGCTTAGGCGGGGGGCCTTACAATGAGCAGTTCTTC.

This clone was recorded once. The chain recombines TRBV18 with TRBJ1-1; D gene ambiguous. The CDR3 has 14 amino acids. CDR1 KGHSH and CDR2 LQKENI come from the germline V gene. V dropped 2 bases and J dropped 4 bases, with 11 bases sitting between them. The CDR3 DNA follows: TGTGCCAGCTCACCAGGTGTCGGCGGCACTGAAGCTTTCTTT. This encodes CASSPGVGGTEAFF.

The chain combines TRBV19 with TRBJ1-1; no clear D gene. The CDR3 contains 12 residues. The V end was cut by 7 bases, the J end by 1 base, with 7 bases between. Germline assignment: CDR1 LNHDA and CDR2 SQIVND (reference sequence). CDR3 sequence (DNA): TGTGCCAGTACCCGCGGGAACACTGAAGCTTTCTTT. It is translated as CASTRGNTEAFF.

CDR3 bases: TGTGCCAGCAGGGGGGACAGCAACTATGGCTACACCTTC. Encoded protein: CASRGDSNYGYTF. J is TRBJ1-2 and V is TRBV7-2; 7 bases agree with TRBD1. J lost 2 bases, V lost 6 bases, and 3 bases had no gene match. The CDR3 sequence is 13 residues long. CDR1 and CDR2 (germline): SGHTA, FQGNSA.

This clone was detected a few times. The rearrangement links TRBV19 to TRBJ2-7, with 8 nucleotides matching TRBD1. Trimming took 5 bases from V and 6 from J; bases not matched to a gene: 3. Germline CDR1 LNHDA, CDR2 SQIVND (reference sequence). The CDR3 runs 12 residues. CDR3 residues: CASSDRGSEQYF. The CDR3 DNA reads as TGTGCCAGTAGTGACAGGGGTTCCGAGCAGTACTTC.

The V call is TRBV14, the J call TRBJ1-1; D is unclear. CDR1 is SGHDN, CDR2 FVKESK, per germline. CDR3 length: 15 amino acids. V lost 0 bases and J lost 0, with 8 bases in between. CDR3 region: CASSQEWSLNTEAFF. The CDR3 DNA sequence: TGTGCCAGCAGCCAAGAATGGAGCCTGAACACTGAAGCTTTCTTT.

The chain employs TRBV7-2 and TRBJ1-2; D is undetermined. The germline gives CDR1 SGHTA, CDR2 FQGNSA. This CDR3 spans 15 amino acids. Trimming took off 2 bases at V and 8 bases at J, with 18 bases between the two ends. CDR3 region: CASSLKPRETGGYTF. The CDR3 DNA reads as TGTGCCAGCAGCTTAAAGCCAAGGGAGACGGGGGGCTACACCTTC.

The V gene is TRBV6-1, the J gene TRBJ2-2; no definite D call. The CDR3 sequence is 11 residues long. V dropped 9 bases and J dropped 2 bases, with 4 bases sitting between them. Germline V CDR1 and CDR2: MNHNS, SASEGT. The CDR3 here is CASINTGELFF. The CDR3 nucleotides read TGTGCCAGTATAAACACCGGGGAGCTGTTTTTT.

J is TRBJ1-2 and V is TRBV18, with 7 positions matching TRBD1. The CDR3 runs 16 residues. The germline V gene has CDR1 KGHSH and CDR2 LQKENI. The V gene end was trimmed by 3 bases and the J gene end by 1 base; junction bases not matched to a gene: 8. The CDR3: CASSPKGQSFNYGYTF. CDR3 bases: TGTGCCAGCTCACCGAAGGGACAGTCTTTTAACTATGGCTACACCTTC.

The chain joins TRBV11-2 to TRBJ2-7; 9 nucleotides agree with TRBD2. The CDR3 has 15 amino acids. After removal of 1 base from V and 6 bases from J, the junction contained 7 bases not matched to a gene. CDR1 is SGHAT and CDR2 is FQNNGV in the germline V gene. The DNA for the CDR3 is TGTGCCAGCAGCTTAGTAGGCGGGGGGGCCCCCGAGCAGTACTTC. Translating it yields CASSLVGGGAPEQYF.

This chain uses TRBV7-9 with TRBJ2-1, with TRBD2 matching over 14 bases. Germline CDR1 and CDR2: SEHNR and FQNEAQ (reference sequence). This CDR3 is built from 18 residues. The V segment lost 4 bases and the J segment 1 base; nucleotides outside the gene matches: 6. CDR3 amino acids: CASSYGTSGGRSYNEQFF. The CDR3, as DNA: TGTGCCAGCAGCTATGGGACTAGCGGGGGTAGATCCTACAATGAGCAGTTCTTC.

The chain employs TRBV18 and TRBJ1-5, with 10 bases fitting TRBD1. J gave up 2 bases and V 3 bases, and 4 bases lay outside the gene matches. CDR3 length equals 16 residues. The V gene's germline CDR1 is KGHSH and CDR2 LQKENI. DNA for the CDR3: TGTGCCAGCTCACCGGGACAGGGGAATCGCAATCAGCCCCAGCATTTT. It codes for CASSPGQGNRNQPQHF.

This clone was seen just once. Other DNA sequences of this sample code for an identical CDR3. The chain has TRBV5-1 and TRBJ1-5; TRBD1 is a possible D gene (5 bases). In germline, CDR1 is SGHRS, CDR2 YFSETQ. Between the trimmed V and J ends, which lost 0 bases and 5 bases, there was a span of 6 bases. CDR3 length equals 13 residues. The CDR3 spells CASSLGGDQPQHF. The CDR3 nucleotides read TGCGCCAGCAGCTTGGGGGGGGATCAGCCCCAGCATTTT.